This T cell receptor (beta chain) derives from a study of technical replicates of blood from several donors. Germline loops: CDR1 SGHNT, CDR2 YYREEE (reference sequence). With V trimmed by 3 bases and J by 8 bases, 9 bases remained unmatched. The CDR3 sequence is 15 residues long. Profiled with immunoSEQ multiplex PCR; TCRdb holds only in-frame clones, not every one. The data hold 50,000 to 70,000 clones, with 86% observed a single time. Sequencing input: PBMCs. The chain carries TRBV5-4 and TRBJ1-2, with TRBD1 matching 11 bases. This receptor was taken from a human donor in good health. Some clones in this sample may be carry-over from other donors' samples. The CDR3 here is CASSSRTGGEGGYTF. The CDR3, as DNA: TGTGCCAGCAGCTCCCGGACAGGGGGCGAGGGAGGCTACACCTTC.